These 25 T cell receptor beta chains were all obtained from the same sample, sequenced in a study of technical replicates of blood from a few donors. The assay was immunoSEQ multiplex PCR, and TCRdb's table has in-frame clones only and misses some. Here the sample spans tens of thousands of clones, just over 90% being singletons. Sequenced material: T cells isolated from PBMCs. The receptors come from a human donor in good health.

The chain recombines TRBV28 with TRBJ1-2; D not resolved. This CDR3 region has 14 residues. The germline CDR1 and CDR2 sequences are MDHEN and SYDVKM. V lost 2 bases and J 3 bases, leaving 10 bases between the germline ends. CDR3 sequence reads: CASSLGRLYYGYTF. The CDR3 DNA is TGTGCCAGCAGTTTAGGACGACTATACTATGGCTACACCTTC.

V gene TRBV10-3 combines with J gene TRBJ2-4; 8 positions agree with TRBD1. V gave up 5 bases and J gave up 1 base; unmatched junction bases: 19. CDR3 size: 20 residues. Germline V gene lookup returns CDR1 ENHRY and CDR2 SYGVKD. Here the CDR3 DNA reads TGTGCCATCAGTTCAACGCCCAGGGGGCGCGATGGGGGGGCCAAAAACATTCAGTACTTC. Protein product: CAISSTPRGRDGGAKNIQYF.

The chain employs TRBV11-2 and TRBJ1-2, with a possible D match to TRBD1 (6 bases). The CDR3 has 12 residues. CDR1 and CDR2 (germline): SGHAT, FQNNGV. V was clipped by 5 bases and J by 5 bases, with 9 bases between them. The CDR3 here is CASSHGQYGYTF. In nucleotides, the CDR3 is TGTGCCAGCAGCCATGGACAGTATGGCTACACCTTC.

V and J are TRBV7-9 and TRBJ1-4; a weak D match, TRBD1 (5 bases). Germline V gene lookup returns CDR1 SEHNR and CDR2 FQNEAQ (reference sequence). This CDR3 has 15 residues. V was shortened by 5 bases and J by 6 bases, with 16 bases between the two germline ends. The chain's CDR3 is CASSPAAGGDEKLFF. CDR3 nucleotide sequence: TGTGCCAGCAGCCCCGCAGCGGGGGGTGATGAAAAACTGTTTTTT.

The J gene is TRBJ1-1, the V gene TRBV4-1, with D possibly matching TRBD1 (6 bases). The germline V gene has CDR1 MGHRA and CDR2 YSYEKL. This CDR3 region has 16 residues. Trimming shortened V by 4 bases and J by 3 bases, and 18 bases separated the two germline ends. The CDR3 protein is CASSPSRQAGDTEAFF. The CDR3 DNA reads as TGCGCCAGCAGCCCCTCTCGACAGGCCGGGGACACTGAAGCTTTCTTT.

The V gene is TRBV10-2, the J gene TRBJ2-1; D remains unclear. The V end lost 6 bases, the J end lost 0 bases, and 3 bases lay between the germline ends. This CDR3 spans 12 amino acids. Per the germline V gene, CDR1 is WSHSY and CDR2 is SAAADI. CDR3: CASSVSYNEQFF. The CDR3 coding sequence is TGCGCCAGCAGCGTCTCCTACAATGAGCAGTTCTTC.

The V and J genes are TRBV5-4 and TRBJ2-7, with D perhaps matching TRBD1 (5 bases). Trimming shortened V by 0 bases and J by 6 bases, and 13 bases separated the two germline ends. The CDR3 length is 14 residues. Germline CDR1 and CDR2: SGHNT and YYREEE (reference sequence). CDR3 residues: CASSLEGPSVEQYF. Written as DNA, the CDR3 is TGTGCCAGCAGCTTGGAGGGGCCCTCTGTCGAGCAGTACTTC.

Only one count was recorded for this clone. The genes are TRBV6-6 and TRBJ1-2; D call uncertain. Germline V gene data show CDR1 as MNHNY and CDR2 as SVGAGI (reference sequence). The CDR3 spans 13 residues. The ends were cut back, 8 bases at V and 4 bases at J, with 14 bases in the middle. In nucleotides, the CDR3 is TGTGCCAGCCGTGCGGGAAGCCTCTATGGCTACACCTTC. This codes for CASRAGSLYGYTF.

The chain is built from TRBV4-1 and TRBJ2-7; 12 bases fit TRBD2. CDR1 and CDR2 from the germline V gene are MGHRA and YSYEKL. The V gene end was trimmed by 3 bases and the J gene end by 5 bases; junction bases not matched to a gene: 14. CDR3 length: 18 amino acids. The CDR3 coding sequence is TGCGCCAGCAGCCAGGTTTCCTCCGGACTAGCGGGATACCACGAGCAGTACTTC. It codes for CASSQVSSGLAGYHEQYF.

The chain is built from TRBV9 and TRBJ1-3, with D hard to call. This CDR3 region has 16 residues. Trimming shortened V by 0 bases and J by 0 bases, and 10 bases separated the two germline ends. Germline CDR1 SGDLS, CDR2 YYNGEE. The CDR3 reads CASSVDLTGSGNTIYF. The CDR3 bases are TGTGCCAGCAGCGTAGATCTGACGGGCTCTGGAAACACCATATATTTT.

The chain links TRBV4-2 to TRBJ2-7; D gene ambiguous. Per germline, CDR1 LGHNA and CDR2 YNFKEQ. There are 14 residues in the CDR3. V was trimmed by 4 bases and J by 0 bases, leaving 10 bases between them. In DNA form, the CDR3 reads TGTGCCAGCAGCCCCTCGGGTGGCTCCTACGAGCAGTACTTC. Translating gives CASSPSGGSYEQYF.

The V gene is TRBV27, the J gene TRBJ1-3, with TRBD1 matching over 8 bases. CDR1 is MNHEY and CDR2 is SMNVEV in the germline V gene (reference sequence). The CDR3 runs to 14 residues. V dropped 5 bases and J dropped 4; count of bases not matched to a gene: 4. CDR3 DNA: TGTGCCAGCAGTCCGGGGACAGGCGGAAACACCATATATTTT. It translates to CASSPGTGGNTIYF.

This rearrangement joins TRBV2 to TRBJ2-3, with TRBD2 as a possible D gene (6 bases). This CDR3 has 18 amino acids. CDR1 SNHLY and CDR2 FYNNEI come from the germline V gene. V lost 0 bases to trimming and J lost 1 base, with 17 bases between them. CDR3 region: CASSEARRLVAGTDTQYF. The CDR3 DNA sequence: TGTGCCAGCAGTGAAGCCCGTAGACTAGTAGCTGGCACAGATACGCAGTATTTT.

The rearrangement links TRBV28 to TRBJ1-4, with D possibly TRBD1 on 5 matching bases. V gave up 6 bases and J gave up 3 bases, with 14 bases separating them. The CDR3 has 15 residues. Germline CDR1 and CDR2: MDHEN and SYDVKM. The CDR3 sequence is CASRQAVVANEKLFF. DNA of the CDR3: TGTGCCAGCAGACAGGCTGTAGTGGCTAATGAAAAACTGTTTTTT.

The chain is built from TRBV6-5 and TRBJ2-2; perhaps TRBD2 as D (5 bases). Germline CDR1 reads MNHEY; CDR2 reads SVGAGI. The CDR3 totals 15 residues. V was trimmed by 2 bases and J by 4 bases, leaving 11 bases between them. The CDR3 DNA is TGTGCCAGCAGTTACGCGGGTCGAGCCACCGGGGAGCTGTTTTTT. Its translation: CASSYAGRATGELFF.

The chain combines TRBV27 with TRBJ2-1, with 12 bases that match TRBD2. The CDR3 runs to 14 residues. CDR1 MNHEY and CDR2 SMNVEV come from the germline V gene (reference sequence). V dropped 8 bases and J dropped 9; count of bases not matched to a gene: 8. The CDR3 nucleotides are TGTGCCAGCGGCCTAGCGGGAGGGCCCAGTGAGCAGTTCTTC. Its translation: CASGLAGGPSEQFF.

J is TRBJ1-2 and V is TRBV6-5; maybe TRBD1 (5 bases). The V and J ends lost 5 bases and 4 bases respectively, with 17 bases between them. The CDR3 consists of 15 residues. Germline V gene data show CDR1 as MNHEY and CDR2 as SVGAGI. CDR3 residues: CASSPNSGGAYGYTF. The CDR3 DNA reads as TGTGCCAGCAGTCCGAACTCGGGGGGTGCCTATGGCTACACCTTC.

V and J are TRBV5-1 and TRBJ1-4; D is perhaps TRBD1 (6 bases). Germline V lookup: CDR1 SGHRS, CDR2 YFSETQ. V lost 4 bases to trimming and J lost 0 bases, with 13 bases between them. The CDR3 covers 16 residues. CDR3 sequence reads: CASSQGSVATNEKLFF. CDR3 sequence (DNA): TGCGCCAGCAGCCAGGGGTCCGTTGCAACTAATGAAAAACTGTTTTTT.

This clone was found a few times. This rearrangement joins TRBV6-5 to TRBJ2-1, with D maybe TRBD2 (6 bases). The CDR3 loop spans 14 amino acids. Looked up from germline, CDR1 is MNHEY and CDR2 is SVGAGI. Trimming stripped 5 bases from V and 1 base from J, with 9 bases between. CDR3 in DNA: TGTGCCAGCAGTAATAGCGGTTCCTACAATGAGCAGTTCTTC. As protein: CASSNSGSYNEQFF.

This chain connects TRBV5-1 to TRBJ2-7; 7 nucleotides match TRBD2. CDR3 length: 14 amino acids. CDR1 SGHRS and CDR2 YFSETQ come from the germline V gene. J gave up 3 bases and V 2 bases, and 5 bases lay outside the gene matches. In DNA form, the CDR3 reads TGCGCCAGCAGCTTCGGGGGAGGGCTCTACGAGCAGTACTTC. Translated: CASSFGGGLYEQYF. The full variable domain, its missing parts supplied by reference TRBV5-1 and TRBJ2-7, is KAGVTQTPRYLIKTRGQQVTLSCSPISGHRSVSWYQQTPGQGLQFLFEYFSETQRNKGNFPGRFSGRQFSNSRSEMNVSTLELGDSALYLCASSFGGGLYEQYFGPGTRLTVT.

The V call is TRBV29-1, the J call TRBJ2-7; the match to TRBD1 covers 7 bases. The CDR3 loop spans 15 amino acids. Losses at the gene ends were 2 bases for V and 5 bases for J; bases not matched to a gene: 12. Germline lookup yields CDR1 SQVTM and CDR2 ANQGSEA. The CDR3 is CSVEKAGQGDNEQYF. In nucleotides, the CDR3 is TGCAGCGTTGAAAAGGCGGGTCAGGGGGACAACGAGCAGTACTTC.

The chain employs TRBV15 and TRBJ2-7, with 9 bases fitting TRBD2. V gave up 0 bases and J gave up 0 bases; unmatched junction bases: 3. Germline CDR1 is LNHNV and CDR2 is YYDKDF (reference sequence). CDR3 size: 16 residues. In DNA, the CDR3 is TGTGCCACCAGCAGAGAGTATAGCGGGAGCTCCTACGAGCAGTACTTC. The encoded protein is CATSREYSGSSYEQYF. Full variable domain (missing parts from reference TRBV15 and TRBJ2-7): DAMVIQNPRYQVTQFGKPVTLSCSQTLNHNVMYWYQQKSSQAPKLLFHYYDKDFNNEADTPDNFQSRRPNTSFCFLDIRSPGLGDTAMYLCATSREYSGSSYEQYFGPGTRLTVT.

V gene TRBV27 combines with J gene TRBJ2-3; D is perhaps TRBD2 (5 bases). Germline assignment: CDR1 MNHEY and CDR2 SMNVEV (reference sequence). Trimming left V 6 bases short and J 0 bases short, with 13 bases between. The CDR3 is 15 residues long. Here the CDR3 DNA reads TGTGCCAGCAGGGATAAAGCGGATAGCACAGATACGCAGTATTTT. It translates to CASRDKADSTDTQYF.

The chain employs TRBV7-9 and TRBJ2-4; 7 bases fit TRBD1. CDR3 size: 19 residues. V shed 5 bases, J shed 0 bases, and the junction held 16 bases outside the gene matches. Looked up from germline, CDR1 is SEHNR and CDR2 is FQNEAQ (reference sequence). The CDR3 DNA sequence: TGTGCCAGCAGCCCGACCCGGACAGGAATCCCGATAGCCAAAAACATTCAGTACTTC. Translation: CASSPTRTGIPIAKNIQYF.

The V call is TRBV7-8, the J call TRBJ1-5, with a tentative D call TRBD1 (5 bases). This CDR3 is 15 amino acids long. Trimming removed 1 base from V and 8 bases from J, with 15 bases in between. CDR1 is SGHVS, CDR2 FQNEAQ, per germline. CDR3 nucleotides: TGTGCCAGCAGCTTAGTTCGTATAGCCAGGGAGCCCCAGCATTTT. Translated: CASSLVRIAREPQHF.